The T cell receptor (beta chain) described here comes from a study of beta chain features in type 1 diabetes. Study summary: When patients were set against healthy donors, age, gender and cell yields were similar.

Donors contributed one heparinised blood draw apiece, averaging about 100 mL. The study's findings and limits: The VDJ junctions of type 1 diabetes patients carried fewer insertions and more deletions.

The CDR3 sequence is 17 residues long. Germline CDR1 LGHNA, CDR2 YSLEER. Deletions cut 1 base from V and 2 bases from J, with 16 bases between. As to this clone: Its antigen is still unknown.

Expressed TCRB transcripts got sequenced, as all isolated RNA was reverse transcribed. There were around 3.5 million reads on average in the naive, central memory and regulatory T cell samples. Libraries were prepared by immunoSEQ multiplex PCR; TCRdb keeps only in-frame clonotypes and omits some of them. In the table there are around 320,000 clones, less than 15% of which are singletons. The receptor's source is a young man in good health. The sample was central memory CD4+ T cells from blood. The rearrangement links TRBV4-3 to TRBJ2-3; D possibly uses TRBD1 or TRBD2 (6 bases each). This CDR3 reads CASSQALGGHLTDTQYF. CDR3 bases: TGCGCCAGCAGCCAAGCACTCGGGGGACATCTCACAGATACGCAGTATTTT.